One and the same sample provided the 13 T cell receptor beta chains below, sequenced in a study of T-cell reconstitution after alpha-beta-depleted transplantation in children. Preparing the TCRbeta library involved the use of unique molecular identifiers. TCRdb ran MiXCR on the PCR reads and lists one entry per CDR3 protein. Here the sample spans about 600,000 distinct CDR3 sequences, approximately 22% being singletons. The sequencing used PBMCs, mostly from graft donor cells, collected 360 days after TCRalphabeta/CD19-depleted stem cell transplant. These receptors originate from a boy younger than two who had a stem cell transplant for acute myeloid leukemia, so the T cells may come from the graft donor.

This clonotype was detected only a few times. This chain uses TRBV15 with TRBJ2-1; 14 positions match TRBD2. Trimming cost V 1 base and J 5 bases; bases outside gene matches: 10. The germline CDR1 and CDR2 sequences are LNHNV and YYDKDF (reference sequence). The CDR3 extends over 19 amino acids. The CDR3: CATSRVPGLAGERDNEQFF. The CDR3 DNA reads TGTGCCACCAGCAGAGTCCCGGGACTAGCGGGGGAGCGTGACAATGAGCAGTTCTTC.

Only a few counts were recorded for this clonotype. The chain couples TRBV7-2 to TRBJ1-6; 9 nucleotides line up with TRBD1. Germline CDR1 and CDR2: SGHTA and FQGNSA. V lost 2 bases and J lost 3; bases outside the gene matches: 2. The CDR3 runs to 16 residues. CDR3 amino acids: CASSLMGQGYNSPLHF. The CDR3 region has the DNA TGTGCCAGCAGCTTAATGGGACAGGGCTATAATTCACCCCTCCACTTT.

The rearrangement joins TRBV12-3 or TRBV12-4 to TRBJ1-2, with 10 bases that match TRBD1. This CDR3 is built from 13 residues. V dropped 1 base and J dropped 8; count of bases not matched to a gene: 1. The CDR3 DNA sequence: TGTGCCAGCAGTTTAGGACAGGGGGCCGGCTACACCTTC. This translates into CASSLGQGAGYTF.

In this sample, this clonotype turned up many times. CDR3 in amino acids: CASSPRSTGANVLTF. In nucleotides, the CDR3 is TGTGCCAGCAGCCCCAGATCAACTGGGGCCAACGTCCTGACTTTC. The chain couples TRBV28 to TRBJ2-6; D unclear. V was pared by 6 bases and J by 2 bases, with 11 bases between. Germline V gene lookup returns CDR1 MDHEN and CDR2 SYDVKM. This CDR3 has 15 amino acids.

This clonotype turned up a few times. This chain links TRBV6-5 with TRBJ2-1; D call uncertain. Trimming removed 8 bases from V and 9 bases from J, with 11 bases in between. The germline V gene has CDR1 MNHEY and CDR2 SVGAGI. The CDR3 sequence is 11 residues long. CDR3 in amino acids: CASVKHGEQFF. The CDR3 DNA is TGTGCCAGCGTCAAACATGGTGAGCAGTTCTTC.

The table lists this clonotype with a few counts. The CDR3 DNA follows: TGTGCCAGCAGTTTCGTCAGGGGGGCAGAGACCCAGTACTTC. This encodes CASSFVRGAETQYF. V usage is TRBV28 and J usage is TRBJ2-5, with a weak D call TRBD1 (7 bases). V lost 3 bases and J lost 4, with 12 bases in between. Looked up from germline, CDR1 is MDHEN and CDR2 is SYDVKM. This CDR3 comprises 14 residues.

The chain employs TRBV4-2 and TRBJ2-5, with no clear D. Germline loops: CDR1 LGHNA, CDR2 YNFKEQ. The CDR3 extends over 13 amino acids. V was clipped by 5 bases and J by 5 bases, with 12 bases between them. This chain's CDR3 is CASSRLVTETQYF. DNA of the CDR3: TGTGCCAGCAGCAGGCTGGTTACGGAGACCCAGTACTTC.

The chain employs TRBV21-1 and TRBJ1-2. TRBV21-1 is assigned pseudogene status. The CDR3 has 15 amino acids. CDR3 DNA sequence: TGTGCCAGCAGCAAAGGGGAAATCTGGGATGAGGGCTACACCTTC. Its protein is CASSKGEIWDEGYTF.

The sample holds many counts of this clonotype. This chain links TRBV4-3 with TRBJ2-7; maybe TRBD1 (6 bases). This CDR3 is 17 amino acids long. CDR1 is LGHNA and CDR2 is YSLEER in the germline V gene. The V gene lost 0 bases and the J gene lost 0 bases, with 15 bases spanning the gap. CDR3 protein: CASSQDPGDLSSYEQYF. CDR3 in DNA: TGCGCCAGCAGCCAAGACCCAGGGGACCTGAGCTCCTACGAGCAGTACTTC.

This clonotype was seen at least ten times. The rearrangement uses TRBV27 and TRBJ2-1; D is unresolved. Per the germline V gene, CDR1 is MNHEY and CDR2 is SMNVEV (reference sequence). V was trimmed by 6 bases and J by 11 bases, leaving 17 bases between them. This CDR3 is built from 13 residues. CDR3 nucleotide sequence: TGTGCCAGCAGGACATACGAAGGCTGGCAGCAGTTCTTC. It is translated as CASRTYEGWQQFF.

This clonotype has at least ten counts. This rearrangement joins TRBV19 to TRBJ2-2; D not resolved. The CDR3 has 11 residues. The germline gives CDR1 LNHDA, CDR2 SQIVND (reference sequence). Trimming pared 4 bases from V and 8 bases from J, leaving 5 bases between. Written as DNA, the CDR3 is TGTGCCAGTAGTAATGGTGGGGAGCTGTTTTTT. Translated, it gives CASSNGGELFF.

The chain has TRBV27 and TRBJ2-1; the D is unclear. V was clipped by 0 bases and J by 3 bases, with 6 bases between them. The CDR3 extends over 14 amino acids. CDR1 is MNHEY, CDR2 SMNVEV, per germline (reference sequence). CDR3 in amino acids: CASSLSGLYNEQFF. CDR3 in DNA: TGTGCCAGCAGTTTATCAGGCCTCTACAATGAGCAGTTCTTC.

V is TRBV9 and J is TRBJ2-2; D is perhaps TRBD1 or TRBD2 (6 bases each). V was shortened by 7 bases and J by 1 base, with 17 bases between the two germline ends. This CDR3 is 16 amino acids long. Germline V gene lookup returns CDR1 SGDLS and CDR2 YYNGEE. The CDR3 DNA sequence: TGTGCCAGCGGATACTACGGGGGCCTGAACACCGGGGAGCTGTTTTTT. Encoded protein: CASGYYGGLNTGELFF.